The 5 T cell receptor beta chains presented below share a single source sample, sequenced in a study of CD8 T cells in ankylosing spondylitis. Study-level findings and limits: About 8 highly homologous variants made up a TCR beta motif that seemed to typify ankylosing spondylitis blood.

MiXCR was run by TCRdb on the 5' RACE reads, yielding one entry per CDR3 protein. The table has fewer than 450,000 distinct CDR3 sequences, roughly 17% seen once; the top ten hold approximately 1%. These receptors have no known antigen. Material: blood, either unsorted or a sorted T cell fraction (not recorded which). Receptors originate from a male donor with ankylosing spondylitis.

V is TRBV25-1 and J is TRBJ1-6; D perhaps matches TRBD1 (6 bases). Per the germline V gene, CDR1 is MGHDK and CDR2 is SYGVNS. The ends were cut back, 4 bases at V and 10 bases at J, with 14 bases in the middle. The CDR3 runs to 14 residues. CDR3 DNA: TGTGCCAGCAGTGTCTCAGGGGTCGGGTCACCCCTCCACTTT. Its protein is CASSVSGVGSPLHF.

The chain combines TRBV11-3 with TRBJ2-3, with 7 positions matching TRBD2. J gave up 2 bases and V 0 bases, and 2 bases lay outside the gene matches. CDR3 length equals 15 residues. CDR1 and CDR2 (germline): SGHNT, YENEEA. The CDR3: CASSLDGGYTDTQYF. The CDR3 coding sequence is TGTGCCAGCAGCTTAGACGGGGGGTACACAGATACGCAGTATTTT.

This clonotype turned up a few times. V gene TRBV7-9 combines with J gene TRBJ2-4; D is uncertain. Germline V CDR1 and CDR2: SEHNR, FQNEAQ (reference sequence). V gave up 11 bases and J gave up 0 bases, with 8 bases separating them. The CDR3 has 12 residues. The CDR3 coding sequence is TGTGCCGGGATGGGAGCCAAAAACATTCAGTACTTC. It encodes CAGMGAKNIQYF. The variable domain in full, completed from reference TRBV7-9 and TRBJ2-4, reads DTGVSQNPRHKITKRGQNVTFRCDPISEHNRLYWYRQTLGQGPEFLTYFQNEAQLEKSRLLSDRFSAERPKGSFSTLEIQRTEQGDSAMYLCAGMGAKNIQYFGAGTRLSVL.

This clonotype was seen at least ten times. V usage is TRBV12-3 or TRBV12-4 and J usage is TRBJ1-3; 10 bases are a match to TRBD1. The CDR3 is made up of 17 amino acids. V dropped 1 base and J dropped 0; count of bases not matched to a gene: 3. CDR3 DNA: TGTGCCAGCAGTTTAGGACAGGGGGCTCTCTCTGGAAACACCATATATTTT. Translating gives CASSLGQGALSGNTIYF.

This chain links TRBV2 with TRBJ2-7, with D possibly matching TRBD1 (6 bases). The V end was cut by 7 bases, the J end by 0 bases, with 16 bases between. Germline values: CDR1 SNHLY, CDR2 FYNNEI. This CDR3 is 15 amino acids long. CDR3 sequence (DNA): TGTGCCAGCACTAATGACAGGCTGAGCTCCTACGAGCAGTACTTC. Translated: CASTNDRLSSYEQYF.